A single sample gave rise to the 16 T cell receptor beta chains below, sequenced in a study of T cell clonality in common variable immunodeficiency. The study, taken as a whole, reports: Fewer deletions and N-nucleotide insertions were reportedly seen in common variable immunodeficiency TCR beta sequences.

Clones were sequenced by immunoSEQ multiplex PCR, and TCRdb holds only the in-frame ones, with some missing. In total the sample includes about 25,000 clones, none of them seen once. The antigens these receptors bind are not known. The sequenced sample was peripheral blood mononuclear cells. All receptors come from a human donor with common variable immunodeficiency.

Worth noting for this clone: The read terminates 3 residues before the CDR3 end, so the remaining end is supplied by the germline J gene. J is TRBJ1-1 and V is TRBV7-9, with TRBD1 matching 7 bases. V lost 7 bases and J lost 6; bases outside the gene matches: 11. The V gene's germline CDR1 is SEHNR and CDR2 FQNEAQ (reference sequence). The CDR3 totals 14 residues. The chain's CDR3 is CASIRETGLAEAFF. Incomplete CDR3 DNA: TGTGCCAGCATCCGGGAGACAGGGCTCGCTGAA.

This clone was recorded at least ten times. The CDR3 end lies 3 residues beyond the end of the read and is filled in from the germline J gene. The chain links TRBV20-1 to TRBJ1-6; D perhaps matches TRBD1 (5 bases). CDR3 length: 13 amino acids. The V end lost 0 bases, the J end lost 9 bases, and 9 bases lay between the germline ends. Germline CDR1 and CDR2: DFQATT and SNEGSKA (reference sequence). CDR3 loop: CSAREQGSSPLHF. CDR3 DNA (partial): TGCAGTGCTAGAGAGCAGGGAAGTTCACCC.

As to this clone: From the germline J gene comes the end of the CDR3, since the read stops 3 residues before it. The chain couples TRBV7-8 to TRBJ2-3, with 8 bases fitting TRBD2. Germline V gives CDR1 SGHVS, CDR2 FQNEAQ. J lost 0 bases, V lost 4 bases, and 6 bases had no gene match. The CDR3 contains 16 residues. The CDR3 here is CASSSLAGPSTDTQYF. The CDR3 bases that were read are TGTGCCAGCAGCTCATTAGCGGGACCGAGCACAGATACG.

This clone was seen a handful of times. The read terminates 3 residues ahead of where the CDR3 ends, so the germline J gene completes it. V and J are TRBV19 and TRBJ1-2, with 10 bases matching TRBD1. Germline CDR1 and CDR2: LNHDA and SQIVND (reference sequence). This CDR3 is built from 17 residues. CDR3 protein: CASSIIGTGVSLRGYTF. CDR3 DNA (partial): TGTGCCAGTAGTATAATAGGGACAGGGGTCTCTCTAAGAGGC.

This clone was counted at least ten times. The sequence runs out 3 residues before the end of the CDR3; the remainder is reconstructed from the germline J gene. V and J are TRBV10-1 and TRBJ1-1; TRBD1 matches 9 bases. The CDR3 spans 13 residues. V shed 8 bases, J shed 3 bases, and the junction held 4 bases outside the gene matches. Germline loops: CDR1 WNHNN, CDR2 SYGVQD (reference sequence). Incomplete CDR3 DNA: TGCGCCAGCTCTCGACAGGGGGACACTGAA. Protein sequence: CASSRQGDTE. The entire CDR3 protein reads CASSRQGDTEAFF.

This clone was seen many times. Its ends do not fully match the called genes, so a read error is possible. The sequence runs out 3 residues before the end of the CDR3; the remainder is reconstructed from the germline J gene. The genes are TRBV20-1 and TRBJ2-7, with 11 bases fitting TRBD2. The germline CDR1 and CDR2 sequences are DFQATT and SNEGSKA (reference sequence). This CDR3 region has 15 residues. The CDR3 bases that were read are TGCAGTGCTCGTCATAGCGGGAGGGCCTCCAACGAG. This encodes CSARHSGRASNE. The whole CDR3 is CSARHSGRASNEQYF.

This clone came up many times. The read ends 3 residues shy of where the CDR3 ends; the end is completed using the germline J gene. V is TRBV5-1 and J is TRBJ2-1; 12 bases fit TRBD2. The germline V gene encodes CDR1 SGHRS and CDR2 YFSETQ. The V gene end was trimmed by 2 bases and the J gene end by 2 bases; junction bases not matched to a gene: 8. The CDR3 covers 18 residues. The part of the CDR3 DNA that was read is TGCGCCAGCAGCTTACTAGCGGGAGGAGGGGGGACCTACAATGAG. It yields the protein CASSLLAGGGGTYNE. The entire CDR3 protein is CASSLLAGGGGTYNEQFF.

As regards this clone: Read coverage stops 3 residues before the CDR3 terminus; the germline J gene supplies the remainder. V usage is TRBV7-9 and J usage is TRBJ2-3; a possible D gene is TRBD2 (5 bases). The CDR3 spans 15 residues. V shed 4 bases and J shed 3 bases, with 14 bases lying between them. Germline assignment: CDR1 SEHNR and CDR2 FQNEAQ (reference sequence). Incomplete CDR3 DNA: TGTGCCAGCAGCTCGAGCGGAGCGGTAACAGATACG. It is translated as CASSSSGAVTDT. The whole CDR3 sequence reads CASSSSGAVTDTQYF.

This clone was recorded many times. The read gets to within 3 residues of the CDR3 end, and the germline J gene fills in the rest. V gene TRBV19 combines with J gene TRBJ2-2; D is possibly TRBD2 (6 bases). The CDR3 totals 16 residues. CDR1 LNHDA and CDR2 SQIVND come from the germline V gene (reference sequence). V was clipped by 4 bases and J by 2 bases, with 14 bases between them. CDR3: CASSTLGLPNTGELFF. The part of the CDR3 DNA that was read is TGTGCCAGTAGTACACTGGGACTTCCTAACACCGGGGAG.

This clone was counted ten times or more. The CDR3 extends 3 residues past the end of the read, so its final part is completed from the germline J gene. V and J are TRBV20-1 and TRBJ2-5, with 10 positions matching TRBD1. CDR3 length: 16 amino acids. V was pared by 5 bases and J by 3 bases, with 12 bases of the junction left unmatched. Germline V gives CDR1 DFQATT, CDR2 SNEGSKA (reference sequence). Incomplete CDR3 DNA: TGCAGTGCTCGTGGCCGGGACAGGGGTAAAAAAGAGACC. This sequence encodes CSARGRDRGKKET. The entire CDR3 sequence reads CSARGRDRGKKETQYF.

This clone was seen a few times. Read data end 3 residues before the CDR3 end; the end is taken from the germline J gene. V and J are TRBV2 and TRBJ2-7, with 7 bases fitting TRBD1. The junction had 9 bases not matched to a gene; V was cut back by 4 bases and J by 3 bases. CDR1 SNHLY and CDR2 FYNNEI come from the germline V gene. The CDR3 length is 15 residues. This CDR3 is CASSANRDSYYEQYF. CDR3 DNA (partial): TGTGCCAGCAGTGCTAACAGGGACAGCTACTACGAG.

Only a few counts were recorded for this clone. From the germline J gene comes the end of the CDR3, since the read stops 3 residues before it. The V and J genes are TRBV19 and TRBJ2-7; the match to TRBD1 covers 7 bases. J was trimmed by 3 bases and V by 5 bases; bases with no gene match: 10. CDR1 is LNHDA, CDR2 SQIVND, per germline (reference sequence). The CDR3 runs 15 residues. The sequenced CDR3 bases are TGTGCCAGTAGTCAAAGACAGGGTATTATCTACGAG. Translation: CASSQRQGIIYE. The full-length CDR3 reads as CASSQRQGIIYEQYF.

This clone came up many times. The CDR3 end falls 3 residues outside the read, so it is completed with the germline J gene. The chain carries TRBV30 and TRBJ2-7, with 7 positions matching TRBD1. The CDR3 has 12 amino acids. Germline CDR1 GTSNPN, CDR2 SVGIG (reference sequence). The J segment lost 2 bases and the V segment lost 3 bases, leaving 1 base of the junction unmatched. The sequenced part of the CDR3 DNA is TGTGCCTGGAGAACAGGGGCCTACGAG. Amino acid sequence: CAWRTGAYE. The entire CDR3 protein is CAWRTGAYEQYF.

This clone occurred many times. The read ends 3 residues before the CDR3 terminus; that terminus is restored from the germline J gene. The chain combines TRBV7-8 with TRBJ1-4, with D maybe TRBD1 (6 bases). The CDR3 totals 13 residues. The V and J ends lost 5 bases and 3 bases respectively, with 7 bases between them. Per the germline V gene, CDR1 is SGHVS and CDR2 is FQNEAQ. The CDR3 loop reads CASSGGPNEKLFF. Partial CDR3 DNA: TGTGCCAGCAGCGGGGGCCCTAATGAAAAA.

This clone was counted at least ten times. The read ends 3 residues before the CDR3 terminus; that terminus is restored from the germline J gene. The chain carries TRBV7-3 and TRBJ2-6; TRBD1 matches 9 bases. The CDR3 extends over 16 amino acids. Per the germline V gene, CDR1 is SGHTA and CDR2 is FQGTGA. V dropped 5 bases and J dropped 2; count of bases not matched to a gene: 4. The CDR3 is CASSMTGGTGANVLTF. Incomplete CDR3 DNA: TGTGCCAGCAGCATGACAGGGGGAACTGGGGCCAACGTC.

Comment on this clone: The sequence runs out 3 residues before the end of the CDR3; the remainder is reconstructed from the germline J gene. This sequence joins TRBV11-2 and TRBJ2-7; 8 positions match TRBD1. The V and J ends lost 2 bases and 0 bases, in that order; junction bases with no gene match: 3. This CDR3 is built from 15 residues. Germline V gene data show CDR1 as SGHAT and CDR2 as FQNNGV. CDR3 loop: CASSLTGQDSYEQYF. The CDR3 bases that were read are TGTGCCAGCAGCTTAACGGGACAGGACTCCTACGAG. The full variable domain, its missing parts supplied by reference TRBV11-2 and TRBJ2-7, is EAGVAQSPRYKIIEKRQSVAFWCNPISGHATLYWYQQILGQGPKLLIQFQNNGVVDDSQLPKDRFSAERLKGVDSTLKIQPAKLEDSAVYLCASSLTGQDSYEQYFGPGTRLTVT.